These 19 T cell receptor beta chains were all obtained from the same sample, sequenced in a study of OX40 agonist ivuxolimab in advanced cancers. Assay: immunoSEQ multiplex PCR; the TCRdb copy retains only in-frame clones and omits some. Found here are around 46,000 clones, roughly 91% of them singletons; the top ten hold over 4.5%. The sequences come from CD4+ or CD8+ T cells sorted from blood, collected in a trial of the OX40 agonist ivuxolimab. The receptors shown here come from an adult with an advanced solid tumor such as melanoma, head and neck, liver or kidney cancer.

J is TRBJ2-5 and V is TRBV25-1, with a weak D call TRBD1 (5 bases). V was clipped by 1 base and J by 3 bases, with 12 bases between them. The CDR3 extends over 15 amino acids. The germline V gene has CDR1 MGHDK and CDR2 SYGVNS. For the CDR3, the DNA is TGTGCCAGCAGTGAATTGGGGCTAGAGAAAGAGACCCAGTACTTC. Its protein product is CASSELGLEKETQYF.

CDR3 amino acids: CASSVGGTTYNEQFF. CDR3 nucleotide sequence: TGTGCCAGCAGCGTGGGGGGGACCACATACAATGAGCAGTTCTTC. The rearrangement joins TRBV9 to TRBJ2-1; 7 bases match TRBD2. CDR1 and CDR2 (germline): SGDLS, YYNGEE. V dropped 2 bases and J dropped 4; count of bases not matched to a gene: 6. This CDR3 contains 15 residues. Full variable domain (rest looked up from reference TRBV9 and TRBJ2-1): DSGVTQTPKHLITATGQRVTLRCSPRSGDLSVYWYQQSLDQGLQFLIQYYNGEERAKGNILERFSAQQFPDLHSELNLSSLELGDSALYFCASSVGGTTYNEQFFGPGTRLTVL.

The chain has TRBV4-3 and TRBJ2-3; D unclear. In germline, CDR1 is LGHNA, CDR2 YSLEER. This CDR3 spans 17 amino acids. Trimming took 0 bases from V and 2 from J, leaving 15 bases between them. CDR3 in DNA: TGCGCCAGCAGCCAAGATGGAGAATGGCTAATCACAGATACGCAGTATTTT. It is translated as CASSQDGEWLITDTQYF.

This rearrangement joins TRBV29-1 to TRBJ2-1; 13 nucleotides align to TRBD2. CDR3 length: 15 residues. The germline V gene has CDR1 SQVTM and CDR2 ANQGSEA. Losses at the gene ends were 5 bases for V and 2 bases for J; bases not matched to a gene: 3. This CDR3 is CSVSGLAGTYNEQFF. The DNA of the CDR3 is TGCAGCGTTTCGGGACTAGCGGGGACCTACAATGAGCAGTTCTTC.

The rearrangement joins TRBV29-1 to TRBJ2-1; D unclear. The V end lost 3 bases, the J end lost 2 bases, and 5 bases lay between the germline ends. The CDR3 totals 12 residues. Germline CDR1 is SQVTM and CDR2 is ANQGSEA. Written as DNA, the CDR3 is TGCAGCGTTGAGGCCACCTACAATGAGCAGTTCTTC. Amino acids: CSVEATYNEQFF.

This clone was seen once. The chain is built from TRBV30 and TRBJ2-1; D gene ambiguous. Germline V gives CDR1 GTSNPN, CDR2 SVGIG (reference sequence). The CDR3 length is 13 residues. The ends were cut back, 7 bases at V and 3 bases at J, with 13 bases in the middle. Here the CDR3 reads CASRSRDYNEQFF. CDR3 nucleotides: TGTGCCTCTAGGTCCCGAGACTACAATGAGCAGTTCTTC.

The V call is TRBV25-1, the J call TRBJ2-3, with TRBD2 matching 7 bases. Germline lookup yields CDR1 MGHDK and CDR2 SYGVNS. CDR3 size: 18 residues. With V trimmed by 4 bases and J by 4 bases, 17 bases remained unmatched. The CDR3 spells CASSGFREGRIWPDTQYF. The CDR3 bases are TGTGCCAGCAGTGGTTTCAGGGAGGGCCGAATTTGGCCAGATACGCAGTATTTT.

The V and J genes are TRBV9 and TRBJ2-1, with 13 positions matching TRBD2. This CDR3 spans 17 amino acids. After removal of 4 bases from V and 7 bases from J, the junction contained 11 bases not matched to a gene. Germline V lookup: CDR1 SGDLS, CDR2 YYNGEE. The CDR3 protein is CASSFSQGLAGTNEQFF. Here the CDR3 DNA reads TGTGCCAGCAGCTTCTCCCAGGGACTAGCGGGAACAAATGAGCAGTTCTTC. Variable domain in full (rest from reference TRBV9 and TRBJ2-1): DSGVTQTPKHLITATGQRVTLRCSPRSGDLSVYWYQQSLDQGLQFLIQYYNGEERAKGNILERFSAQQFPDLHSELNLSSLELGDSALYFCASSFSQGLAGTNEQFFGPGTRLTVL.

CDR3 nucleotide sequence: TGTGCCAGCAGCTCTAATCAGCCCCAGCATTTT. Protein product: CASSSNQPQHF. The chain carries TRBV5-8 and TRBJ1-5; no reliable D call. Germline V gene sequence: CDR1 SGHTS, CDR2 YDEGEE. V shed 3 bases and J shed 4 bases, with 2 bases lying between them. The CDR3 spans 11 residues.

This chain uses TRBV11-3 with TRBJ2-2, with D possibly TRBD1 on 6 matching bases. The germline gives CDR1 SGHNT, CDR2 YENEEA. The ends were cut back, 5 bases at V and 0 bases at J, with 19 bases in the middle. The CDR3 runs to 18 residues. CDR3 sequence reads: CASSLPVWTESNTGELFF. The CDR3 coding sequence is TGTGCCAGCAGCCTCCCGGTCTGGACAGAATCGAACACCGGGGAGCTGTTTTTT.

The CDR3 is CASSFMGDGQPQHF. CDR3 in DNA: TGTGCCAGCAGTTTCATGGGGGACGGTCAGCCCCAGCATTTT. The chain uses TRBV28 and TRBJ1-5; D is possibly TRBD1 (5 bases). Germline loops: CDR1 MDHEN, CDR2 SYDVKM. This CDR3 spans 14 amino acids. Trimming stripped 3 bases from V and 6 bases from J, with 12 bases between.

J is TRBJ1-1 and V is TRBV6-6, with D unclear. The CDR3 has 10 residues. In germline, CDR1 is MNHNY, CDR2 SVGAGI (reference sequence). Trimming removed 10 bases at V and 7 bases at J, with 10 bases between. CDR3 amino acids: CATTHSEAFF. The CDR3 bases are TGTGCCACTACCCACAGTGAAGCTTTCTTT.

The J gene is TRBJ1-3, the V gene TRBV4-1; D remains ambiguous. This CDR3 has 15 residues. Between the trimmed V and J ends, which lost 1 base and 2 bases, there was a span of 9 bases. Germline CDR1 and CDR2: MGHRA and YSYEKL. The CDR3 loop reads CASSQVPTAGNTIYF. The CDR3 nucleotides are TGCGCCAGCAGCCAAGTTCCTACAGCTGGAAACACCATATATTTT.

J is TRBJ2-5 and V is TRBV7-2; TRBD2 matches 7 bases. CDR1 is SGHTA and CDR2 is FQGNSA in the germline V gene. The V segment lost 2 bases and the J segment 2 bases; nucleotides outside the gene matches: 5. This CDR3 has 15 residues. The CDR3 here is CASSLPTSDQETQYF. The DNA of the CDR3 is TGTGCCAGCAGCTTACCCACTAGCGATCAAGAGACCCAGTACTTC.

The chain is built from TRBV10-1 and TRBJ2-2, with unresolved D. Trimming cost V 6 bases and J 4 bases, with 12 bases left between them. The CDR3 is 14 amino acids. Germline CDR1 reads WNHNN; CDR2 reads SYGVQD (reference sequence). The CDR3 bases are TGCGCCAGCAGCGAGCACCGACCCACCGGGGAGCTGTTTTTT. This sequence encodes CASSEHRPTGELFF.

The chain carries TRBV27 and TRBJ2-7; 9 bases match TRBD2. The V segment lost 5 bases and the J segment 7 bases; nucleotides outside the gene matches: 6. Germline V gene sequence: CDR1 MNHEY, CDR2 SMNVEV (reference sequence). The CDR3 is 13 residues long. The chain's CDR3 is CASSIAGEYEQYF. For the CDR3, the DNA is TGTGCCAGCAGTATAGCGGGAGAGTATGAGCAGTACTTC.

The chain links TRBV7-6 to TRBJ2-1; possibly TRBD1 or TRBD2 for D (5 bases each). V lost 4 bases and J 6 bases, leaving 10 bases between the germline ends. There are 13 residues in the CDR3. Germline assignment: CDR1 SGHVS and CDR2 FNYEAQ. CDR3 loop: CASSSGGGNEQFF. CDR3 DNA sequence: TGTGCCAGCAGCTCCGGTGGGGGCAATGAGCAGTTCTTC.

This clone came up once. The chain carries TRBV11-2 and TRBJ1-1; 7 bases match TRBD1. The CDR3 consists of 19 residues. CDR1 SGHAT and CDR2 FQNNGV come from the germline V gene. Trimming took 0 bases from V and 0 from J; bases not matched to a gene: 13. CDR3 protein: CASSLDLYPRQGLNTEAFF. The CDR3 DNA sequence: TGTGCCAGCAGCTTAGATCTGTACCCCCGACAGGGCTTGAACACTGAAGCTTTCTTT.

CDR3 nucleotides: TGTGCCAGCAGCTCCCCTAGCGGGGGCACAGATACGCAGTATTTT. Encoded protein: CASSSPSGGTDTQYF. The V gene is TRBV7-3, the J gene TRBJ2-3; the match to TRBD2 covers 9 bases. Germline assignment: CDR1 SGHTA and CDR2 FQGTGA. The CDR3 is made up of 15 amino acids. Trimming at V came to 4 bases and at J to 1 base, leaving 3 bases not matched to a gene.